The clone carrying this T cell receptor beta chain was counted ten times or more. What it recognizes is unknown. The source of the sample is a study of T cells after yellow fever vaccination. Notes on the study in general: Boosting was followed by the reappearance of most primary-vaccination clones (approximately 95% CD4, 85% to 90% CD8). It was a small share of clonotypes that appeared in both CD4 and CD8 compartments. Researchers cautioned that FACS-sorted repertoires could harbor abundant clonotypes contaminating from the bulk population.

Germline V gene data show CDR1 as SGHRS and CDR2 as YFSETQ. V lost 3 bases to trimming and J lost 7 bases, with 20 bases between them. This CDR3 comprises 15 residues. TCR cDNA, made by 5'RACE template switching, carried an added universal primer site and UMIs. TCRdb redid the calling of the 5' RACE reads with MiXCR, one entry per CDR3 protein. This sample has about 330,000 distinct CDR3 sequences; 4.1% occur once, and the top ten carry around 24%. The sequencing here drew on PBMCs, taken 5 days after the yellow fever booster vaccination. The TCR sequence derives from a man younger than 35 who received the YFV17D yellow fever vaccine. The chain has TRBV5-1 and TRBJ2-7; weak D call: TRBD1 (6 bases). The CDR3 sequence is CASSSLQGSSQEQYF. DNA for the CDR3: TGCGCCAGCAGCTCGTTACAGGGTTCCTCTCAGGAGCAGTACTTC.